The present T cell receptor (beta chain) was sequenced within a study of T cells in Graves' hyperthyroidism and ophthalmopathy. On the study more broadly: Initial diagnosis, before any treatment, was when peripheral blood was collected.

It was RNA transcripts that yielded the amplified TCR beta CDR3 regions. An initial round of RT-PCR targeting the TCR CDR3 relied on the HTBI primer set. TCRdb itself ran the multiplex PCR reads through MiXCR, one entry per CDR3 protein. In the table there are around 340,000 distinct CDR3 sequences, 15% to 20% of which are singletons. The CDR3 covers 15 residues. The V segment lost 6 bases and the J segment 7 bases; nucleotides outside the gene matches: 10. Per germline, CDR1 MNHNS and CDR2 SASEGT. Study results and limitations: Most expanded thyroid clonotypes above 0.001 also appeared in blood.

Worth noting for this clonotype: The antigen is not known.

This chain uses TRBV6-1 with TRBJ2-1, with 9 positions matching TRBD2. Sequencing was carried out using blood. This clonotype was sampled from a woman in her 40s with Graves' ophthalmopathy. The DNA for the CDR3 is TGTGCCAGCAGAGCGTATCGGACTAGCGAGAATGAGCAGTTCTTC. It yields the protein CASRAYRTSENEQFF.